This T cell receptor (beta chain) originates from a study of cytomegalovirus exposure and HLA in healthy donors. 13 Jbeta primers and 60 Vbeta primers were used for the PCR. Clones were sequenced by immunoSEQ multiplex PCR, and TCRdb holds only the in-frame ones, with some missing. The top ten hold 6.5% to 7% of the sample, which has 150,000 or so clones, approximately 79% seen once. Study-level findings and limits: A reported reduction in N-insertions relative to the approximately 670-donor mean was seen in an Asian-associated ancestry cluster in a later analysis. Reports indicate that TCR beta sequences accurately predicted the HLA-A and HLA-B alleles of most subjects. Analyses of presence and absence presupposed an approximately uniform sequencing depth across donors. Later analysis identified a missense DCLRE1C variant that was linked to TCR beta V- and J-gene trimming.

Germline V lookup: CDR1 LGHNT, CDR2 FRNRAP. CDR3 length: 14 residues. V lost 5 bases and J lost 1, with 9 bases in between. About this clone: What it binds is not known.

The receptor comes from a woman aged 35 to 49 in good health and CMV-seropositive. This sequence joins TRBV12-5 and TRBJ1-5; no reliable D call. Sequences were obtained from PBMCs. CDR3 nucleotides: TGTGCTAGTGGTCCGGGAGGCAGCAATCAGCCCCAGCATTTT. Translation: CASGPGGSNQPQHF.